This T cell receptor (beta chain) was obtained from a study of blood T cell repertoires in COVID-19. V was shortened by 4 bases and J by 2 bases, with 9 bases between the two germline ends. The germline gives CDR1 SGHAT, CDR2 FQNNGV. The CDR3 contains 13 residues. The data were produced by immunoSEQ multiplex PCR, yet TCRdb's version contains in-frame clones alone and is incomplete. The sample includes about 290,000 clones, just under 90% of them seen just once. Source material: peripheral blood. This clonotype was obtained from a woman in her twenties or thirties with COVID-19, enrolled during active disease. The chain carries TRBV11-2 and TRBJ2-7; D call uncertain. CDR3 DNA sequence: TGTGCCAGCAGCTCTATCTCCACCTACGAGCAGTACTTC. Encoded protein: CASSSISTYEQYF.